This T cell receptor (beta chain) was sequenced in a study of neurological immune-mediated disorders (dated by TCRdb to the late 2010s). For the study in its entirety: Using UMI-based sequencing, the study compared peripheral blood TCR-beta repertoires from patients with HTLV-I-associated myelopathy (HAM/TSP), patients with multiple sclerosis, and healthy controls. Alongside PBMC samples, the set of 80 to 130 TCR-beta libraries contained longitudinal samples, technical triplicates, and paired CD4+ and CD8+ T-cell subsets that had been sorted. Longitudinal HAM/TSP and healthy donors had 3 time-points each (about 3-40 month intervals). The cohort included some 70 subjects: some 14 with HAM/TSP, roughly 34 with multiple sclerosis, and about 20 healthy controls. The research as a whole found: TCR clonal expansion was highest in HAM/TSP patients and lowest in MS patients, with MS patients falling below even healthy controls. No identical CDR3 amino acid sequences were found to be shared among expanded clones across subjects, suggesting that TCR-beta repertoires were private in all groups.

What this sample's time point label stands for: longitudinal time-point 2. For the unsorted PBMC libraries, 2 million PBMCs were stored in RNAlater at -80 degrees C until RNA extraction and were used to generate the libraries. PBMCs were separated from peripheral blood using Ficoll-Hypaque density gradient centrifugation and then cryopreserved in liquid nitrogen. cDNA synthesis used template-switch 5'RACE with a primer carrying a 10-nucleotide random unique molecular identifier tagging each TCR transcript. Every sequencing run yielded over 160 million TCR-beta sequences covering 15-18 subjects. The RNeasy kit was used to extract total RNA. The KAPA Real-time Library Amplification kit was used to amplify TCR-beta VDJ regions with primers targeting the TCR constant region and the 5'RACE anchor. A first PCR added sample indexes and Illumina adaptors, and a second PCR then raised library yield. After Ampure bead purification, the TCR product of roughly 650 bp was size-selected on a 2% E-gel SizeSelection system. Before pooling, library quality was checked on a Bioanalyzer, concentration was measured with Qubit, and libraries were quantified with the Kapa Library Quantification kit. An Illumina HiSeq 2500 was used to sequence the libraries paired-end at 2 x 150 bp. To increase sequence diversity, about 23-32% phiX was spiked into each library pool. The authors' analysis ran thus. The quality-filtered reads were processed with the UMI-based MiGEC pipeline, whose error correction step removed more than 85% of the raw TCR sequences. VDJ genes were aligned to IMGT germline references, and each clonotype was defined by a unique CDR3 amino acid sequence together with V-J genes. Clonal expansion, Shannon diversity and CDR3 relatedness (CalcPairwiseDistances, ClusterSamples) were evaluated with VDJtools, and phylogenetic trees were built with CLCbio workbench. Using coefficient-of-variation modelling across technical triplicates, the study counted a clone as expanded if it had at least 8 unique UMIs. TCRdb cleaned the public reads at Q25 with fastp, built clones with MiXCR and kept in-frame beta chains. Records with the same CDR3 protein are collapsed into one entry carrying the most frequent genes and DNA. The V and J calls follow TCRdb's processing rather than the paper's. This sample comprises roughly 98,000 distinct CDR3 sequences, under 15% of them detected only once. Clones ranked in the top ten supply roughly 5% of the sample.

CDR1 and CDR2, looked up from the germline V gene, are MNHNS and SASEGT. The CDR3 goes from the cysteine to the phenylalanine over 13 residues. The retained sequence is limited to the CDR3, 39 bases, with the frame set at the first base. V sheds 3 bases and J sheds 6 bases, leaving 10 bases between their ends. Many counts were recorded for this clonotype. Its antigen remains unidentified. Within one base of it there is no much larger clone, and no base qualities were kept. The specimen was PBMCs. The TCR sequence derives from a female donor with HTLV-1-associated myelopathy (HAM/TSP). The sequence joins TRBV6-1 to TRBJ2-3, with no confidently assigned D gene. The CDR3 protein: CASSDLRPDTQYF. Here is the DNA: TGTGCCAGCAGTGACCTCCGTCCTGATACGCAGTATTTT.